Below, 24 T cell receptor beta chains from the same sample are listed, as sequenced in a study of T cell changes during pregnancy in multiple sclerosis. Profiled with immunoSEQ multiplex PCR; TCRdb holds only in-frame clones, not every one. The sample comprises 60,000 to 70,000 clones, about 89% of which are singletons, and almost 1.5% rests with the top ten. This specimen was peripheral blood, taken in the second trimester of pregnancy. The receptor set was obtained from a female donor with multiple sclerosis, enrolled in a pregnancy study.

This chain connects TRBV5-1 to TRBJ2-5; TRBD2 aligns across 13 bases. Unmatched junction bases numbered 7, after V lost 0 bases and J lost 5 bases. This CDR3 contains 17 residues. CDR1 and CDR2 from the germline V gene are SGHRS and YFSETQ. Here the CDR3 DNA reads TGCGCCAGCAGCTTGGCTGGACTAGCGGGAGTTCTTGAGACCCAGTACTTC. Its translation: CASSLAGLAGVLETQYF.

The V call is TRBV4-1, the J call TRBJ2-1, with D tentatively TRBD1 (6 bases). Germline CDR1 reads MGHRA; CDR2 reads YSYEKL. The V end was cut by 1 base, the J end by 10 bases, with 17 bases between. The CDR3 has 15 residues. This CDR3 reads CASSQAGGADYEQFF. DNA of the CDR3: TGCGCCAGCAGCCAAGCTGGGGGCGCAGATTACGAGCAGTTCTTC.

The chain combines TRBV30 with TRBJ2-7; D is perhaps TRBD1 (5 bases). V lost 0 bases, J lost 7 bases, and 16 bases lay in between. The germline V gene encodes CDR1 GTSNPN and CDR2 SVGIG (reference sequence). The CDR3 totals 14 residues. The CDR3 DNA reads TGTGCCTGGAGTGTACCCCCCCCGCCAGGGGAGCAGTACTTC. Protein sequence: CAWSVPPPPGEQYF.

V is TRBV6-1 and J is TRBJ2-7; TRBD1 aligns across 7 bases. The V segment lost 1 base and the J segment 11 bases; nucleotides outside the gene matches: 8. This CDR3 is 13 amino acids long. Germline-derived CDR1 and CDR2 are MNHNS and SASEGT. The CDR3 coding sequence is TGTGCCAGCAGTGAAGTAGGAGACAGGGTTAAGTACTTC. Its translation: CASSEVGDRVKYF.

The chain couples TRBV18 to TRBJ1-6; D gene uncertain. CDR3 size: 14 residues. Germline CDR1 KGHSH, CDR2 LQKENI. V lost 2 bases and J lost 5, with 7 bases in between. The CDR3 nucleotides read TGTGCCAGCTCACCAAGGCAGGATAATTCACCCCTCCACTTT. It yields the protein CASSPRQDNSPLHF.

The rearrangement links TRBV13 to TRBJ2-2; possible D gene TRBD2, 5 bases. Between the trimmed V and J ends, which lost 2 bases and 4 bases, there was a span of 11 bases. The CDR3 loop spans 15 amino acids. CDR1 and CDR2 (germline): PRHDT, FYEKMQ (reference sequence). The CDR3 DNA is TGTGCCAGCAGCTTAACTAGTAGGATCACCGGGGAGCTGTTTTTT. It codes for CASSLTSRITGELFF.

The V call is TRBV6-4, the J call TRBJ1-1; 8 bases fit TRBD1. The length of the CDR3 is 16 residues. Germline CDR1 MRHNA, CDR2 SNTAGT. V trimming: 5 bases; J trimming: 0 bases; junction bases outside the gene matches: 8. CDR3 loop: CASSPTGGPMNTEAFF. The CDR3, as DNA: TGTGCCAGCAGTCCCACAGGGGGTCCCATGAACACTGAAGCTTTCTTT.

J is TRBJ2-1 and V is TRBV14; 10 bases align to TRBD2. The trim removed 1 base at V and 6 bases at J, leaving 3 bases unmatched. CDR1 and CDR2 (germline): SGHDN, FVKESK. The CDR3 consists of 15 residues. The CDR3 nucleotides read TGTGCCAGCAGCCAAGCTAGCGGGGGTGGCAATGAGCAGTTCTTC. This encodes CASSQASGGGNEQFF.

The chain couples TRBV6-1 to TRBJ1-1; a possible D gene is TRBD1 (6 bases). Germline loops: CDR1 MNHNS, CDR2 SASEGT. Trimming stripped 5 bases from V and 3 bases from J, with 13 bases between. The CDR3 covers 14 residues. CDR3 DNA sequence: TGTGCCAGCAGTCTGACTTCAGGGGACACTGAAGCTTTCTTT. Translation: CASSLTSGDTEAFF.

V usage is TRBV9 and J usage is TRBJ1-2, with TRBD1 as a possible D gene (6 bases). The CDR3 covers 15 residues. In germline, CDR1 is SGDLS, CDR2 YYNGEE. V gave up 4 bases and J gave up 3 bases, with 16 bases separating them. As DNA, the CDR3 is TGTGCCAGCAGCCCCTCCGGGGGGCTCTACTATGGCTACACCTTC. Its protein is CASSPSGGLYYGYTF.

The rearrangement links TRBV5-6 to TRBJ1-5; D might be TRBD1 (6 bases). Germline V gives CDR1 SGHDT, CDR2 YYEEEE. This CDR3 has 15 residues. V was shortened by 0 bases and J by 7 bases, with 14 bases between the two germline ends. CDR3 sequence: CASSLAGGAWQPQHF. Here the CDR3 DNA reads TGTGCCAGCAGCTTGGCCGGGGGGGCTTGGCAGCCCCAGCATTTT.

The gene calls are TRBV7-9 and TRBJ2-7; tentatively, D is TRBD1 (6 bases). The CDR3 consists of 13 residues. V lost 5 bases to trimming and J lost 4 bases, with 12 bases between them. Per germline, CDR1 SEHNR and CDR2 FQNEAQ (reference sequence). CDR3 region: CASSQGLVYEQYF. CDR3 nucleotides: TGTGCCAGCAGCCAGGGGTTGGTTTACGAGCAGTACTTC.

The CDR3 region has the DNA TGTGCCAAGGGGACTAGCGGAGGTTCTAGCACAGATACGCAGTATTTT. This gives the protein CAKGTSGGSSTDTQYF. The V gene is TRBV2, the J gene TRBJ2-3; the match to TRBD2 covers 11 bases. The CDR3 contains 16 residues. Germline loops: CDR1 SNHLY, CDR2 FYNNEI. The J segment lost 0 bases and the V segment lost 10 bases, leaving 9 bases of the junction unmatched.

This sequence joins TRBV7-2 and TRBJ1-3; TRBD1 agrees at 8 bases. This CDR3 is built from 16 residues. Germline lookup yields CDR1 SGHTA and CDR2 FQGNSA. Trimming cost V 5 bases and J 4 bases; bases outside gene matches: 10. The DNA for the CDR3 is TGTGCCAGCAGCGTGCTACAGGGGGGAGAGGGAAACACCATATATTTT. This encodes CASSVLQGGEGNTIYF.

The CDR3 bases are TGTGCCAGCAGCTTAAAGTTTGGGACAGTAAACACTGAAGCTTTCTTT. It yields the protein CASSLKFGTVNTEAFF. The V gene is TRBV11-2, the J gene TRBJ1-1; 7 bases are shared with TRBD1. The CDR3 contains 16 residues. Trimming cost V 2 bases and J 2 bases; bases outside gene matches: 8. In germline, CDR1 is SGHAT, CDR2 FQNNGV.

Only a few counts were recorded for this clone. The gene calls are TRBV18 and TRBJ2-2; D gene unclear. V lost 2 bases, J lost 1 base, and 5 bases lay in between. Germline CDR1 reads KGHSH; CDR2 reads LQKENI. The CDR3 totals 14 residues. This chain's CDR3 is CASSPAVNTGELFF. For the CDR3, the DNA is TGTGCCAGCTCACCAGCAGTGAACACCGGGGAGCTGTTTTTT.

This clone was recorded a few times. Other DNA sequences from this sample encode an identical CDR3 as well. The rearrangement joins TRBV30 to TRBJ1-1; 8 bases line up with TRBD1. Germline V gene lookup returns CDR1 GTSNPN and CDR2 SVGIG (reference sequence). This CDR3 has 13 amino acids. Germline trimming cut 0 bases from V and 3 bases from J; bases unmatched to any gene: 0. This chain's CDR3 is CAWSVQGDTEAFF. The CDR3 coding sequence is TGTGCCTGGAGTGTACAGGGGGACACTGAAGCTTTCTTT.

CDR3 nucleotides: TGTGCCTGGAGTGCCACATCCCAGGGAGGTGGCACCTTC. It codes for CAWSATSQGGGTF. J is TRBJ1-2 and V is TRBV30; possibly TRBD1 for D (5 bases). CDR1 is GTSNPN, CDR2 SVGIG, per germline (reference sequence). Trimming shortened V by 1 base and J by 13 bases, and 19 bases separated the two germline ends. The CDR3 is 13 amino acids.

V usage is TRBV27 and J usage is TRBJ2-1; D perhaps matches TRBD1 (6 bases). The CDR3 sequence is 14 residues long. Germline V gene data show CDR1 as MNHEY and CDR2 as SMNVEV (reference sequence). The V end lost 6 bases, the J end lost 0 bases, and 9 bases lay between the germline ends. The chain's CDR3 is CASRTGNSYNEQFF. CDR3 nucleotides: TGTGCCAGCAGGACAGGAAACTCCTACAATGAGCAGTTCTTC.

CDR3 amino acids: CASGLWDSDNSPLHF. Here the CDR3 DNA reads TGTGCCAGCGGGCTATGGGACAGCGATAATTCACCCCTCCACTTT. The chain joins TRBV7-9 to TRBJ1-6; TRBD1 matches 7 bases. Per germline, CDR1 SEHNR and CDR2 FQNEAQ (reference sequence). V lost 8 bases to trimming and J lost 5 bases; unmatched junction nucleotides: 9. This CDR3 has 15 amino acids.

The chain has TRBV18 and TRBJ2-3; D perhaps matches TRBD1 (5 bases). Germline loops: CDR1 KGHSH, CDR2 LQKENI. V lost 3 bases and J 6 bases, leaving 22 bases between the germline ends. The CDR3 length is 17 residues. The CDR3 protein is CASSPQSEPLGPDTQYF. CDR3 in DNA: TGTGCCAGCTCACCTCAATCCGAACCCCTGGGGCCGGATACGCAGTATTTT. The whole variable domain, remainder taken from reference TRBV18 and TRBJ2-3, is NAGVMQNPRHLVRRRGQEARLRCSPMKGHSHVYWYRQLPEEGLKFMVYLQKENIIDESGMPKERFSAEFPKEGPSILRIQQVVRGDSAAYFCASSPQSEPLGPDTQYFGPGTRLTVL.

This clone was seen more than once but under ten times. The V and J genes are TRBV27 and TRBJ2-6, with 8 positions matching TRBD1. V lost 5 bases and J lost 4; bases outside the gene matches: 10. Germline V gene data show CDR1 as MNHEY and CDR2 as SMNVEV (reference sequence). The CDR3 extends over 17 amino acids. The CDR3 sequence: CASSTGQGLIGANVLTF. CDR3 nucleotide sequence: TGTGCCAGCAGTACCGGACAGGGTTTAATCGGGGCCAACGTCCTGACTTTC.

This clone was detected once. The rearrangement uses TRBV18 and TRBJ2-7, with TRBD1 identical over 8 bases. The CDR3 loop spans 14 amino acids. Unmatched junction bases numbered 6, after V lost 5 bases and J lost 3 bases. Per germline, CDR1 KGHSH and CDR2 LQKENI. The CDR3 DNA is TGTGCCAGCTCAGCGGGACAGGACTTCTACGAGCAGTACTTC. Translating it yields CASSAGQDFYEQYF.

This rearrangement joins TRBV4-3 to TRBJ2-2; tentatively, D is TRBD2 (5 bases). This CDR3 comprises 17 residues. Germline lookup yields CDR1 LGHNA and CDR2 YSLEER. V lost 1 base, J lost 0 bases, and 12 bases lay in between. The CDR3 bases are TGCGCCAGCAGCCAAGGTTTGAGGGAGACGAACACCGGGGAGCTGTTTTTT. Translating gives CASSQGLRETNTGELFF.